A single T cell receptor beta chain is shown here with its context. Its antigen is still unknown. Per-nucleotide qualities are absent, and no much larger clonotype sits a single base away. These data are taken from a study of blood T cell repertoires in COVID-19 (TCRdb year 2020). Background for the entire study: Samples from collaborators originated in the United States, Italy and Spain and spanned both the acute and convalescent phases of COVID-19. The prospective study material was composed of cDNA or gDNA derived from T cells, B-cell-depleted T cells, or PBMCs. The dataset comprised deeply sampled blood TCRbeta repertoires from subjects exposed to, actively infected with, or recovered from COVID-19. A freely available public database, intended as a resource for researchers studying the immune response to SARS-CoV-2, is where the repertoires were released. Samples were obtained from the ongoing ImmuneRACE study (first 160 participants) and from 1,254 subjects provided by 6 global collaborators. Sample metadata almost always included a de-identified subject ID, COVID-19 status, age in years and sex. Where available, HLA class I and class II types were taken from metadata supplied by the sample provider and were not determined by assay-based typing.

The collaborating institutions used their own protocols to collect whole blood in K2EDTA tubes. Collaborator samples were shipped for TCRbeta analysis as frozen whole blood, isolated PBMCs, or DNA extracted from either sample type. Paper-wide results and their limitations: How much clinical and demographic metadata was included differed by source and by participant, and the metadata was provided uncurated.

The CDR3 numbers 16 residues from cysteine through phenylalanine. Left in the record is the CDR3 DNA by itself, 48 bases read in frame from the first base. Here V drops 1 base and J drops 6 bases, and the junction holds 8 bases not matched to any gene. CDR1 and CDR2 were assigned from the germline V gene (reference sequence) as LNHDA and SQIVND. The immunoSEQ Assay, a bias-controlled multiplex PCR, was used to amplify TCRbeta CDR3 regions from genomic DNA. The source study handled its data this way. The number of nucleated cells in each sample was estimated by amplification of reference gene primers within the assay. To quantify the absolute abundance of each unique TCRbeta CDR3 rearrangement, sequence reads were collapsed and filtered. For each sample, productive Simpson clonality was calculated by taking the square root of Simpson's diversity index across productive rearrangements. TCRdb limited this immuneACCESS table to in-frame rearrangements with V and J called. A share of clones is missing; checked studies link under half to unresolved V genes, and the rest is unexplained. V and J calls and clone size are given by that table; D and trimming were obtained from the DNA. The sample yields 150,000 to 250,000 clones; approximately 82% were counted once. Of the sample, around 6.9% falls within the top ten clones.

This TCR was sampled from a human donor with acute or convalescent COVID-19. The donor label of this sample is uncertain. The chain is made from TRBV19 and TRBJ1-5; TRBD1 fits 8 bases in the junction. Sequenced input: peripheral blood. The sequenced DNA: TGTGCCAGTAGTATAGCCTCGGGGACAGGAGCTCAGCCCCAGCATTTT. It specifies CASSIASGTGAQPQHF.